Following are 6 T cell receptor beta chains from one sample sequenced in a study of cytomegalovirus exposure and HLA in healthy donors. The PCR used 60 Vbeta and 13 Jbeta primers. Assay: immunoSEQ multiplex PCR; the TCRdb copy retains only in-frame clones and omits some. The top ten clones hold less than 3% of a sample with some 150,000 clones, roughly 80% of them seen once. Source material: PBMCs. These receptors were taken from a woman aged 25 to 45 in good health and CMV-seronegative.

There are a few counts of this clone. The chain carries TRBV28 and TRBJ1-5; D ambiguous. Germline V lookup: CDR1 MDHEN, CDR2 SYDVKM. Between the trimmed V and J ends, which lost 2 bases and 2 bases, there was a span of 10 bases. This CDR3 is 15 amino acids long. CDR3 nucleotides: TGTGCCAGCAGTTTAGGGAGTCTGGGCAATCAGCCCCAGCATTTT. Protein: CASSLGSLGNQPQHF.

The chain links TRBV5-1 to TRBJ2-5, with D possibly matching TRBD2 (7 bases). The CDR3 consists of 16 residues. The V gene lost 0 bases and the J gene lost 5 bases, with 17 bases spanning the gap. In germline, CDR1 is SGHRS, CDR2 YFSETQ. The chain's CDR3 is CASSLGRGGSDETQYF. The CDR3, as DNA: TGCGCCAGCAGCTTGGGTAGGGGGGGCAGCGATGAGACCCAGTACTTC.

This clone came up a few times. The gene calls are TRBV27 and TRBJ2-7, with 9 bases matching TRBD1. The CDR3 is made up of 14 amino acids. Germline CDR1 reads MNHEY; CDR2 reads SMNVEV (reference sequence). Trimming at V came to 5 bases and at J to 4 bases, leaving 6 bases not matched to a gene. CDR3 DNA sequence: TGTGCCAGCAGTCTCGACAGGGGGGGTTACGAGCAGTACTTC. Translation: CASSLDRGGYEQYF.

V and J are TRBV29-1 and TRBJ1-4; unclear D gene. Germline CDR1 is SQVTM and CDR2 is ANQGSEA. CDR3 length equals 15 residues. The ends were cut back, 8 bases at V and 4 bases at J, with 20 bases in the middle. The CDR3 sequence: CSRGRERLINEKLFF. DNA for the CDR3: TGCAGCAGAGGAAGGGAGAGGCTGATTAATGAAAAACTGTTTTTT.

The V call is TRBV5-1, the J call TRBJ2-7, with 9 bases aligning to TRBD2. This CDR3 has 13 residues. Germline-derived CDR1 and CDR2 are SGHRS and YFSETQ. V shed 0 bases and J 5 bases; nucleotides not matched to a gene: 0. The chain's CDR3 is CASSLGTSDEQYF. As DNA, the CDR3 is TGCGCCAGCAGCTTGGGGACTAGCGACGAGCAGTACTTC.

The gene calls are TRBV6-4 and TRBJ1-4; D might be TRBD1 (5 bases). The V end was cut by 4 bases, the J end by 7 bases, with 10 bases between. Germline V gene sequence: CDR1 MRHNA, CDR2 SNTAGT. CDR3 length: 13 residues. The DNA for the CDR3 is TGTGCCAGCAGTGTCAGGGAAGGTGAAAAACTGTTTTTT. Its protein product is CASSVREGEKLFF.